This T cell receptor (beta chain) was profiled in a study of T cells in tuberculosis. Across the study: The T cells targeted glucose monomycolate, a mycobacterial lipid, via CD1B. Whole-study results and caveats: Active tuberculosis patients had shorter CDR3-alpha; the beta difference was nonsignificant. Active tuberculosis TCR-alpha repertoires lay closer to GMM-specific TCRs than IGRA-negative controls, suggesting clonal expansion.

Comment on this clone: Its antigen is unidentified.

The protocol was immunoSEQ multiplex PCR, while the TCRdb copy is restricted to in-frame clones and leaves out a portion. Among fewer than 35,000 clones, 94% were seen once, and the ten largest hold approximately 8.1%. At study entry, adolescents had tuberculin skin tests and IGRA screening. Trimming cost V 7 bases and J 3 bases, with 14 bases left between them. Germline-derived CDR1 and CDR2 are WNHNN and SYGVQD (reference sequence). The CDR3 is 14 amino acids. The chain has TRBV10-1 and TRBJ2-3, with a tentative D call TRBD2 (5 bases). The sample taken for sequencing was PBMCs. The TCR originated in a donor aged 10-29 years with latent tuberculosis or without tuberculosis infection. For the CDR3, the DNA is TGCGCCAGCAATGGAGCCTCGGGGACAGATACGCAGTATTTT. Residues: CASNGASGTDTQYF.